A selection of T cell receptor beta chains follows, all from one sample in a study of T cells in Graves' hyperthyroidism and ophthalmopathy. TCRdb re-analysed the multiplex PCR reads in MiXCR, keeping a single row per CDR3 protein. Here the sample spans some 600,000 distinct CDR3 sequences, about 15% being singletons. Sequenced: blood. The origin of the receptors is a woman aged 25 to 39 with Graves' hyperthyroidism that later progressed to Graves' ophthalmopathy. The CDR3 runs from the conserved cysteine through the conserved F or W. A D gene is named only where the DNA matches it firmly. Only part of the rows carry a size: once, few, many, or a class if the clone is expanded.

size	D	V	J	CDR3	DNA
many	.	TRBV6-2/TRBV6-3	TRBJ1-5	CASSYGRGVNQPQHF	TGTGCCAGCAGTTACGGTAGAGGGGTGAATCAGCCCCAGCATTTT
.	TRBD1	TRBV18	TRBJ2-6	CASSGFSGGSSSGANVLTF	TGTGCCAGCTCGGGGTTCTCAGGGGGCTCAAGCTCTGGGGCCAACGTCCTGACTTTC
many	.	TRBV27	TRBJ1-1	CASRFSFTGKNTEAFF	TGTGCCAGCAGGTTCTCCTTTACAGGGAAGAACACTGAAGCTTTCTTT
.	TRBD2	TRBV12-3/TRBV12-4	TRBJ2-1	CASSISLAGGNEQFF	TGTGCCAGCAGCATATCCCTAGCGGGAGGGAATGAGCAGTTCTTC
.	.	TRBV29-1	TRBJ2-3	CSVGGESRGSQYF	TGCAGCGTTGGGGGGGAGTCCCGGGGATCGCAGTATTTT
.	.	TRBV30	TRBJ2-7	CAWSVVILGNYEQYF	TGTGCCTGGAGTGTAGTGATTCTGGGAAACTACGAGCAGTACTTC
many	TRBD2	TRBV4-2	TRBJ2-5	CASSQGAGAYQETQYF	TGTGCCAGCAGCCAAGGGGCGGGAGCGTACCAAGAGACCCAGTACTTC
few	TRBD2	TRBV6-1	TRBJ2-7	CASSQGTSEPYEQYF	TGTGCCAGCAGTCAAGGGACTAGCGAACCCTACGAGCAGTACTTC
many	.	TRBV2	TRBJ2-7	CASSERMGLGEQYF	TGTGCCAGCAGTGAACGGATGGGTTTGGGCGAGCAGTACTTC
many	.	TRBV5-1	TRBJ2-5	CASSLVVGSQETQYF	TGCGCCAGCAGCTTGGTTGTAGGCAGCCAAGAGACCCAGTACTTC
few	TRBD1	TRBV5-1	TRBJ1-2	CASSFHRTGGSEYGYTF	TGCGCCAGCAGCTTTCACCGGACAGGGGGAAGCGAATATGGCTACACCTTC
.	.	TRBV9	TRBJ2-4	CASSVVGSPIQYF	TGTGCCAGCAGCGTAGTAGGGTCCCCAATTCAGTACTTC
many	.	TRBV12-3/TRBV12-4	TRBJ1-5	CASNPRGTGEPQHF	TGTGCCAGCAACCCCCGGGGGACGGGCGAGCCCCAGCATTTT
many	.	TRBV3-1	TRBJ2-5	CASSRGGGYETQYF	TGTGCCAGCAGCCGCGGAGGGGGCTACGAGACCCAGTACTTC
many	.	TRBV12-5	TRBJ1-2	CASAEGGYYGYTF	TGTGCTAGTGCCGAAGGGGGGTACTATGGCTACACCTTC
few	TRBD1	TRBV28	TRBJ1-1	CASSSPGQGDTEAFF	TGTGCCAGCAGTTCCCCGGGACAGGGCGACACTGAAGCTTTCTTT
many	TRBD1	TRBV29-1	TRBJ2-1	CSVEDGRGLGNEQFF	TGCAGCGTTGAAGATGGTAGGGGGCTAGGGAATGAGCAGTTCTTC
many	TRBD1	TRBV6-1	TRBJ2-2	CASSEGTGKYGELFF	TGTGCCAGCAGTGAAGGGACAGGGAAGTACGGGGAGCTGTTTTTT
many	TRBD2	TRBV20-1	TRBJ2-7	CSAKKGLAGAYEQYF	TGCAGTGCTAAAAAGGGACTAGCGGGAGCGTACGAGCAGTACTTC
many	TRBD2	TRBV4-2	TRBJ2-1	CASTYSGSSYNEQFF	TGTGCCAGCACTTATAGCGGGAGCTCCTACAATGAGCAGTTCTTC
.	TRBD1	TRBV4-1	TRBJ2-5	CASSLDPGTGIGTQYF	TGCGCCAGCAGCCTAGACCCCGGGACAGGGATCGGGACCCAGTACTTC
.	.	TRBV25-1	TRBJ1-1	CASSLRGGTFEAFF	TGTGCCAGCAGCCTTAGGGGAGGGACGTTTGAAGCTTTCTTT
.	.	TRBV28	TRBJ2-3	CASTRGDSPTDTQYF	TGTGCCAGCACCCGGGGGGACAGCCCCACAGATACGCAGTATTTT
many	.	TRBV11-2	TRBJ1-5	CASSLVEESGRHQPQHF	TGTGCCAGCAGCTTAGTTGAGGAATCAGGCCGTCATCAGCCCCAGCATTTT